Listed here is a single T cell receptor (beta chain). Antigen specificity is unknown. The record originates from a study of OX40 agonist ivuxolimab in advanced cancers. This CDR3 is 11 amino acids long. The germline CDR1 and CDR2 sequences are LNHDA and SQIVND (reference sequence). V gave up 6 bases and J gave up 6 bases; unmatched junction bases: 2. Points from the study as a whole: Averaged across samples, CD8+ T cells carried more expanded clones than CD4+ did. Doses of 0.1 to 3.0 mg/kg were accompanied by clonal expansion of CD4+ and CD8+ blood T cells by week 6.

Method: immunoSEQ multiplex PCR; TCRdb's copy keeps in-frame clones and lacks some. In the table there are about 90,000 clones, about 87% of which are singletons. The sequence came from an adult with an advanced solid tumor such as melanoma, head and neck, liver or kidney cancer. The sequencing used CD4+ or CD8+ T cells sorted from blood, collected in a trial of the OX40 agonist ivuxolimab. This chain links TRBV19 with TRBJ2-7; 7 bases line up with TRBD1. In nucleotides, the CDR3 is TGTGCCAGTAGGACAGGGCGCGAGCAGTACTTC. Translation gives CASRTGREQYF.